This entry lists 10 T cell receptor beta chains sequenced from one sample in a study of shared clonotypes between healthy human individuals. Repertoires were generated with immunoSEQ multiplex PCR, while TCRdb's copy carries only in-frame clones and drops some. The data hold approximately 640,000 clones, with less than 80% observed a single time. Sequencing was carried out using memory CD4+ T cells sorted from blood. As to subset: CD45RA-negative fraction. The receptors derive from a woman aged 25 to 39 in good health.

Here the CDR3 DNA reads TGTGCCAGCAGTCCTAGAAAGGGAGTAGGGTCCTACAATGAGCAGTTCTTC. It codes for CASSPRKGVGSYNEQFF. This chain joins TRBV27 and TRBJ2-1, with a possible D match to TRBD2 (5 bases). The CDR3 contains 17 residues. Germline values: CDR1 MNHEY, CDR2 SMNVEV (reference sequence). The V end was cut by 5 bases, the J end by 1 base, with 18 bases between.

Regarding this clone: The sample carries other DNA sequences with the same CDR3. J is TRBJ2-1 and V is TRBV5-1, with unresolved D. The CDR3 has 15 residues. The V end lost 4 bases, the J end lost 0 bases, and 11 bases lay between the germline ends. The germline gives CDR1 SGHRS, CDR2 YFSETQ. CDR3 amino acids: CASSEDLSSYNEQFF. CDR3 nucleotide sequence: TGCGCCAGCAGCGAGGACCTCAGCTCCTACAATGAGCAGTTCTTC.

In its sample, this clone was seen a few times. The chain has TRBV5-1 and TRBJ1-1; D remains ambiguous. This CDR3 has 13 residues. Germline values: CDR1 SGHRS, CDR2 YFSETQ. The V end was cut by 3 bases, the J end by 0 bases, with 6 bases between. The CDR3 loop is CASSSSMNTEAFF. The CDR3, as DNA: TGCGCCAGCAGCTCTTCTATGAACACTGAAGCTTTCTTT.

This chain links TRBV5-1 with TRBJ1-4; D is uncertain. The CDR3 consists of 15 residues. Germline V lookup: CDR1 SGHRS, CDR2 YFSETQ. Deletions cut 4 bases from V and 0 bases from J, with 10 bases between. The CDR3 nucleotides read TGCGCCAGCAGCATCGGACGGGCAACTAATGAAAAACTGTTTTTT. This translates into CASSIGRATNEKLFF.

This chain joins TRBV28 and TRBJ1-2; 10 bases are shared with TRBD1. Unmatched junction bases numbered 10, after V lost 5 bases and J lost 4 bases. In germline, CDR1 is MDHEN, CDR2 SYDVKM. This CDR3 comprises 16 residues. In DNA form, the CDR3 reads TGTGCCAGCAGTCTGTTCAGGACAGGGGGGGGCTATGGCTACACCTTC. Translated: CASSLFRTGGGYGYTF.

A remark on this clone: This sample includes further DNA sequences coding for the same CDR3. This chain links TRBV20-1 with TRBJ2-5; no clear D. The CDR3 is made up of 10 amino acids. The V end lost 5 bases, the J end lost 2 bases, and 3 bases lay between the germline ends. Per germline, CDR1 DFQATT and CDR2 SNEGSKA (reference sequence). In DNA, the CDR3 is TGCAGTGCTGTACAAGAGACCCAGTACTTC. Its translation is CSAVQETQYF.

The CDR3 DNA is TGCGCCAGCAGCCAACCCGGGACATCCTATGGCTACACCTTC. As protein: CASSQPGTSYGYTF. This chain connects TRBV4-1 to TRBJ1-2, with D perhaps TRBD1 (6 bases). Germline lookup yields CDR1 MGHRA and CDR2 YSYEKL. Trimming cost V 2 bases and J 4 bases, with 11 bases left between them. There are 14 residues in the CDR3.

The chain employs TRBV29-1 and TRBJ2-3; D remains ambiguous. The CDR3 is 15 residues long. Trimming removed 6 bases from V and 0 bases from J, with 16 bases in between. From germline, CDR1 is SQVTM and CDR2 ANQGSEA. In DNA form, the CDR3 reads TGCAGCGTCACCCCGGCAGGCCCTAGCACAGATACGCAGTATTTT. Amino acids: CSVTPAGPSTDTQYF.

This chain links TRBV15 with TRBJ2-6; the D is unclear. The CDR3 spans 16 residues. Trimming left V 0 bases short and J 0 bases short, with 6 bases between. Germline V gives CDR1 LNHNV, CDR2 YYDKDF (reference sequence). The CDR3 spells CATSRERISGANVLTF. In DNA form, the CDR3 reads TGTGCCACCAGCAGAGAACGTATCTCTGGGGCCAACGTCCTGACTTTC.

This clone was counted a few times. The gene calls are TRBV10-3 and TRBJ2-7; no firm D call. This CDR3 has 15 residues. CDR1 is ENHRY, CDR2 SYGVKD, per germline. The V and J ends lost 3 bases and 5 bases respectively, with 17 bases between them. The CDR3 region is CAISDLRGWRDEQYF. CDR3 sequence (DNA): TGTGCCATCAGTGATCTGCGCGGCTGGCGAGACGAGCAGTACTTC.